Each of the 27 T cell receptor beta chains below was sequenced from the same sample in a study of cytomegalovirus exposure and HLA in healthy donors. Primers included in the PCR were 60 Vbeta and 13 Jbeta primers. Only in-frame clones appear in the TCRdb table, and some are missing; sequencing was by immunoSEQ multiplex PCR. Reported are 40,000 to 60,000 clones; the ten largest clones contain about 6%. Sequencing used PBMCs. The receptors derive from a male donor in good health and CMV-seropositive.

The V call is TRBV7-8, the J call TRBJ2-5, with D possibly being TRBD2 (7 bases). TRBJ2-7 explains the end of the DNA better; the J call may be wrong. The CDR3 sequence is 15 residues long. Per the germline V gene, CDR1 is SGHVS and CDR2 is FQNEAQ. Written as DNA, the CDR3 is TGTGCCAGCAGCTTAGCAGGCGGGGGCCCCTACGAGCAGTACTTC. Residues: CASSLAGGGPYEQYF.

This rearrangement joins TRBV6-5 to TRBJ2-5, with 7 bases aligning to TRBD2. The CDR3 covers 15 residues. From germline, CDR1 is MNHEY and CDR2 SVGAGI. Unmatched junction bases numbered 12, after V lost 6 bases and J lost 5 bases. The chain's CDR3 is CASSRIWGEGETQYF. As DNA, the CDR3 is TGTGCCAGCAGCCGTATATGGGGGGAGGGGGAGACCCAGTACTTC.

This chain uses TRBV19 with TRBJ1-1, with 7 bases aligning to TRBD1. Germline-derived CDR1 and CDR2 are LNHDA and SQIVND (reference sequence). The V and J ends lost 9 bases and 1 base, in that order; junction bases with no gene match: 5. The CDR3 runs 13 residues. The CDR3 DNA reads TGTGCCAGCGCACAGGGGAGGAACACTGAAGCTTTCTTT. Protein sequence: CASAQGRNTEAFF.

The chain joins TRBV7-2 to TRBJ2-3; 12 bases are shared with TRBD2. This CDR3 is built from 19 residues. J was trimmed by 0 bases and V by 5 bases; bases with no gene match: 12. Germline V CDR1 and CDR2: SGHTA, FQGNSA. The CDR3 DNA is TGTGCCAGCAGCCCAGGCGGGGCTAGCGGGGGGGGGAGCACAGATACGCAGTATTTT. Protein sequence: CASSPGGASGGGSTDTQYF.

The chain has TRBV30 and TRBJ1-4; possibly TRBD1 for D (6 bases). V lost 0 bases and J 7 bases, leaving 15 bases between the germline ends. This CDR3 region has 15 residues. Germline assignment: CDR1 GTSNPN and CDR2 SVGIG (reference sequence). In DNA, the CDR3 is TGTGCCTGGAGTGTACGGGGGGCCCTTACTGAAAAACTGTTTTTT. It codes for CAWSVRGALTEKLFF. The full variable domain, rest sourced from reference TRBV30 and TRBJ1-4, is SQTIHQWPATLVQPVGSPLSLECTVEGTSNPNLYWYRQAAGRGLQLLFYSVGIGQISSEVPQNLSASRPQDRQFILSSKKLLLSDSGFYLCAWSVRGALTEKLFFGSGTQLSVL.

Here the CDR3 DNA reads TGCGCCAGCTATCCAGGGGTTAATAGCAATCAGCCCCAGCATTTT. It encodes CASYPGVNSNQPQHF. The V and J genes are TRBV5-1 and TRBJ1-5; possible D gene TRBD1, 6 bases. Germline CDR1 and CDR2: SGHRS and YFSETQ. The germline V and J ends were trimmed by 7 bases and 0 bases, with 14 bases remaining between them. The CDR3 sequence is 15 residues long.

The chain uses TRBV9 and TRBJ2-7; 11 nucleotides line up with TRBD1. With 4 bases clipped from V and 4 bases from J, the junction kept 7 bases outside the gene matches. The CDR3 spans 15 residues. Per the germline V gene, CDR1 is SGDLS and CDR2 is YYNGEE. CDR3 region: CASSQTGQGAYEQYF. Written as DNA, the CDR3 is TGTGCCAGCAGCCAAACTGGACAGGGGGCTTACGAGCAGTACTTC.

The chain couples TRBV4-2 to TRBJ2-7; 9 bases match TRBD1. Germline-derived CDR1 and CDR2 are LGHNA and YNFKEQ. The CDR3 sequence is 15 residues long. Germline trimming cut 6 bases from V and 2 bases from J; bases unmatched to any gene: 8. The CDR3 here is CASRNSGQGPYEQYF. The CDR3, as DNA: TGTGCCAGCAGGAACTCTGGACAGGGGCCCTACGAGCAGTACTTC.

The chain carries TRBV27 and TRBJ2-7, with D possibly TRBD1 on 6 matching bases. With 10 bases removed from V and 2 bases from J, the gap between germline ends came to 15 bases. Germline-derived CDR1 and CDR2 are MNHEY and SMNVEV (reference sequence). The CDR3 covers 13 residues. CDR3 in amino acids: CATGEWFPYEQYF. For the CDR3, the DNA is TGTGCCACAGGGGAGTGGTTCCCCTACGAGCAGTACTTC.

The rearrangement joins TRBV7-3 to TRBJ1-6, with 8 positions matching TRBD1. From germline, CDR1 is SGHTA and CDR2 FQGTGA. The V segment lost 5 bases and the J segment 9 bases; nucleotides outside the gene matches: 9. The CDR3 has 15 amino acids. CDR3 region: CASSQTGELVSPLHF. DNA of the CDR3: TGTGCCAGCAGCCAGACAGGGGAGTTGGTTTCACCCCTCCACTTT.

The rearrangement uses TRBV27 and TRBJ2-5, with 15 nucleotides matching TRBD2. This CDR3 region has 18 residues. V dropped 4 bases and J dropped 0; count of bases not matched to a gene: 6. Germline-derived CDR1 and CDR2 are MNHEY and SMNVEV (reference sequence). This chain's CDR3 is CASSSIGTSGGYQETQYF. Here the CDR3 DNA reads TGTGCCAGCAGTTCCATCGGGACTAGCGGGGGGTACCAAGAGACCCAGTACTTC.

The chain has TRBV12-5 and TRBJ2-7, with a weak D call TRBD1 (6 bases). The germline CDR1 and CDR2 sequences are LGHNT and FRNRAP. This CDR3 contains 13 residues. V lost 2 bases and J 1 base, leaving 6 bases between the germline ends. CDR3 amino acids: CASGLTGSYEQYF. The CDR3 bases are TGTGCTAGTGGTTTGACAGGGTCCTACGAGCAGTACTTC.

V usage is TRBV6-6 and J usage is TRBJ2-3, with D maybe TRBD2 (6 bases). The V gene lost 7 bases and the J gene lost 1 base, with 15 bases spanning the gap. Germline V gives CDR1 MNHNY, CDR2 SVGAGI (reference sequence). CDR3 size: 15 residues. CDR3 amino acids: CASTRLAARTDTQYF. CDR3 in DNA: TGTGCCAGCACCCGGTTAGCGGCCCGCACAGATACGCAGTATTTT.

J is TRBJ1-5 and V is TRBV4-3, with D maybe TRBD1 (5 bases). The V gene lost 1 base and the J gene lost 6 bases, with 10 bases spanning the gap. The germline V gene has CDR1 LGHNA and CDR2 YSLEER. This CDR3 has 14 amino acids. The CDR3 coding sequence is TGCGCCAGCAGCCAAGTTAGGGGCGGTCAGCCCCAGCATTTT. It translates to CASSQVRGGQPQHF.

The CDR3 DNA is TGTGCCAGCAGCTTAGCGGGGGGGGCAGGAGAGACCCAGTACTTC. Encoded protein: CASSLAGGAGETQYF. The J gene is TRBJ2-5, the V gene TRBV11-2; TRBD2 agrees at 8 bases. This CDR3 has 15 residues. Germline lookup yields CDR1 SGHAT and CDR2 FQNNGV. After removal of 1 base from V and 4 bases from J, the junction contained 5 bases not matched to a gene.

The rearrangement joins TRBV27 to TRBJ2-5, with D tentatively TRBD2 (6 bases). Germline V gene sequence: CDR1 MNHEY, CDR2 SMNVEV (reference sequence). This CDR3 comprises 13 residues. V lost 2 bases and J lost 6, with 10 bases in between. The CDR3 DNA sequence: TGTGCCAGCAGTTTACGGGACTCGAAGACCCAGTACTTC. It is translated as CASSLRDSKTQYF.

CDR3 residues: CASRGGNTEAFF. The CDR3 region has the DNA TGCGCCAGCAGAGGGGGGAACACTGAAGCTTTCTTT. This rearrangement joins TRBV5-1 to TRBJ1-1; D might be TRBD1 (6 bases). V was trimmed by 5 bases and J by 1 base, leaving 6 bases between them. The length of the CDR3 is 12 residues. Germline V lookup: CDR1 SGHRS, CDR2 YFSETQ. Complete variable domain (other parts from reference TRBV5-1 and TRBJ1-1): KAGVTQTPRYLIKTRGQQVTLSCSPISGHRSVSWYQQTPGQGLQFLFEYFSETQRNKGNFPGRFSGRQFSNSRSEMNVSTLELGDSALYLCASRGGNTEAFFGQGTRLTVV.

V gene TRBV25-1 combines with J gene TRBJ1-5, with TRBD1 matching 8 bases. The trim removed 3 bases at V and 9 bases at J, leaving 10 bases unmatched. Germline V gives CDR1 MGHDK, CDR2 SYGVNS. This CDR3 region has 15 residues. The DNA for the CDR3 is TGTGCCAGCAGTGACCTGGACAGGGACGGTGGGCCCCAGCATTTT. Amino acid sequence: CASSDLDRDGGPQHF.

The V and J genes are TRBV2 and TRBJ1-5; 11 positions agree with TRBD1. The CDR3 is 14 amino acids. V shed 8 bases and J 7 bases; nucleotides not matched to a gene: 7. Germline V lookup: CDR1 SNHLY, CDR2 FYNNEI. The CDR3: CASAGTGGIQPQHF. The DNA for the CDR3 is TGTGCCAGCGCGGGGACAGGGGGTATCCAGCCCCAGCATTTT.

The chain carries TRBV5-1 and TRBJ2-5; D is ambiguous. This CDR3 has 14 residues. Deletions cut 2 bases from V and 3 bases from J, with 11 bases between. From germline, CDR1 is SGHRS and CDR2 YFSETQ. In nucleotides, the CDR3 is TGCGCCAGCAGCTTCCCAGGCCAAGAAGAGACCCAGTACTTC. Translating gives CASSFPGQEETQYF.

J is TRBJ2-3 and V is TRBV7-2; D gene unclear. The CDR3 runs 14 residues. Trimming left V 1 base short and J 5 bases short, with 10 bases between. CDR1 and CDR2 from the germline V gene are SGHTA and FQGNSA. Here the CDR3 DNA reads TGTGCCAGCAGCTTAGTAAACCTAATAGATACGCAGTATTTT. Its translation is CASSLVNLIDTQYF.

The CDR3 reads CASSTPTGKEAFF. In DNA, the CDR3 is TGTGCCAGTAGTACCCCGACAGGCAAAGAAGCTTTCTTT. The chain combines TRBV19 with TRBJ1-1; the D gene is possibly TRBD1 (6 bases). V was trimmed by 4 bases and J by 8 bases, leaving 14 bases between them. CDR3 length: 13 amino acids. The germline gives CDR1 LNHDA, CDR2 SQIVND (reference sequence).

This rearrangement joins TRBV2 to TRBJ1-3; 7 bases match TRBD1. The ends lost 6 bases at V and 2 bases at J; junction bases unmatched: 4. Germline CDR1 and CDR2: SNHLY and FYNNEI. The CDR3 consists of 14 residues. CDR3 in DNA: TGTGCCAGCAGAGACAGGGAGACTGGAAACACCATATATTTT. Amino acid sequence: CASRDRETGNTIYF.

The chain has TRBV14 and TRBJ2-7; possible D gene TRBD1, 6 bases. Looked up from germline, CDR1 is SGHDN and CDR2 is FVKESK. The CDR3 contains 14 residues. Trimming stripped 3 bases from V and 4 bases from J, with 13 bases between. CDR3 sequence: CASSHTGNWYEQYF. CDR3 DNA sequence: TGTGCCAGCAGCCATACAGGGAATTGGTACGAGCAGTACTTC.

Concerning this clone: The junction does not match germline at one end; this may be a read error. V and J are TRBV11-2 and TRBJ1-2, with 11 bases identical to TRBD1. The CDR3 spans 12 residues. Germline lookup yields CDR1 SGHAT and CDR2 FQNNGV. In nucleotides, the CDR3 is TGTGCCAGCAGCTCCTATACCGGGACAGGGGGCTTC. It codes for CASSSYTGTGGF.

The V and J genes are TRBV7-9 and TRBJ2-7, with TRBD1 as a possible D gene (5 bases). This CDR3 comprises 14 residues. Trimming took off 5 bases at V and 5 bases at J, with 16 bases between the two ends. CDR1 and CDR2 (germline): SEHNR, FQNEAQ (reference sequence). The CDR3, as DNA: TGTGCCAGCAGCACCCAGGGTCTGGTCCACGAGCAGTACTTC. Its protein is CASSTQGLVHEQYF. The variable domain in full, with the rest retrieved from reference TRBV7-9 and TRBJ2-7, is DTGVSQNPRHKITKRGQNVTFRCDPISEHNRLYWYRQTLGQGPEFLTYFQNEAQLEKSRLLSDRFSAERPKGSFSTLEIQRTEQGDSAMYLCASSTQGLVHEQYFGPGTRLTVT.

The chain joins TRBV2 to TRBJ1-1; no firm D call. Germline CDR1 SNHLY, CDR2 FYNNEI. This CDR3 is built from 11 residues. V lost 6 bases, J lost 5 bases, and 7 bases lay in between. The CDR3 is CASRPGTEAFF. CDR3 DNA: TGTGCCAGCAGGCCGGGTACTGAAGCTTTCTTT.